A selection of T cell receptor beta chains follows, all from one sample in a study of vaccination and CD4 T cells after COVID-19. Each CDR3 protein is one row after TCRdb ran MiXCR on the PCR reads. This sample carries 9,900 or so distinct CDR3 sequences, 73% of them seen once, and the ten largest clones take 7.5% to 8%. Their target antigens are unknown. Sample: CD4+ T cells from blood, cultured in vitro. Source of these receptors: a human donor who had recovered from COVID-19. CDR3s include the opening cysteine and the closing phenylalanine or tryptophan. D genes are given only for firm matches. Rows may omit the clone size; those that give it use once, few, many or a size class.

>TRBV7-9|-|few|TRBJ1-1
CASHRYGNTEAFF
TGTGCCAGCCACCGTTATGGGAACACTGAAGCTTTCTTT
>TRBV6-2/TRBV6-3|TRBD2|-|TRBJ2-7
CASSFVLAGSYEQYF
TGTGCCAGCAGTTTCGTCCTAGCGGGGAGCTACGAGCAGTACTTC
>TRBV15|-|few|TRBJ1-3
CATSREGTRASGNTIYF
TGTGCCACCAGCAGAGAAGGCACACGGGCCTCTGGAAACACCATATATTTT
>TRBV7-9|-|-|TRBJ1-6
CASSLFRANSPLHF
TGTGCCAGCAGCTTATTTAGGGCTAATTCACCCCTCCACTTT
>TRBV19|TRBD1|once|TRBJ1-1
CASSLDRATEAFF
TGTGCCAGTAGCCTGGACAGGGCCACTGAAGCTTTCTTT
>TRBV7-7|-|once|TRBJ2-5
CASSHRVRSGLGGRDQETQYF
TGTGCTAGCAGCCACCGGGTGAGGTCGGGGCTCGGGGGCCGTGACCAAGAGACCCAGTACTTC
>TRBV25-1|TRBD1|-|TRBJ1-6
CASSGQGNSPLHF
TGTGCCAGCAGTGGACAGGGAAATTCACCCCTCCACTTT
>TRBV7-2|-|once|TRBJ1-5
CASSLETGNQPQHF
TGTGCCAGCAGCTTAGAGACAGGCAATCAGCCCCAGCATTTT
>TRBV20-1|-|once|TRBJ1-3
CSASRRGAGGNTIYF
TGCAGTGCTAGTAGACGGGGGGCAGGTGGAAACACCATATATTTT
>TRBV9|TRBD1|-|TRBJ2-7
CASSRTGGSEQYF
TGTGCCAGCAGCCGGACAGGGGGGAGTGAGCAGTACTTC
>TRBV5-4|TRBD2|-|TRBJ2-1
CASSLGPGGGNNEQFF
TGTGCCAGCAGCTTGGGTCCGGGAGGTGGGAACAATGAGCAGTTCTTC
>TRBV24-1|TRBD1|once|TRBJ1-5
CATSRQGNQPQHF
TGTGCCACCAGTAGACAGGGGAATCAGCCCCAGCATTTT
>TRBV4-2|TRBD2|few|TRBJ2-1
CASSQTTGLAPDNEQFF
TGTGCCAGCAGCCAAACTACGGGACTAGCTCCGGACAATGAGCAGTTCTTC
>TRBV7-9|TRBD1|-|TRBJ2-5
CASADRGKETQYF
TGTGCCAGCGCGGACAGGGGGAAAGAGACCCAGTACTTC
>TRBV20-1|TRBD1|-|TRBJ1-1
CSSTRDRGKAFF
TGCAGTTCCACCCGGGACAGGGGGAAAGCTTTCTTT
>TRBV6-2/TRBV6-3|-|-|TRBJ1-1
CASKGQEGGLVEAFF
TGTGCCAGCAAAGGGCAAGAGGGCGGTTTGGTTGAAGCTTTCTTT
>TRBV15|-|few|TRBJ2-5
CATSRVVRGMAGQETQYF
TGTGCCACCAGCAGAGTGGTTAGGGGAATGGCGGGTCAAGAGACCCAGTACTTC
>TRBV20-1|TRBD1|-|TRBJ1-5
CSAKQQGLQPQHF
TGCAGTGCTAAACAACAGGGGCTCCAGCCCCAGCATTTT
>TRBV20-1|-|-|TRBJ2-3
CRPPTGQYF
TGCAGACCCCCAACGGGGCAGTATTTT
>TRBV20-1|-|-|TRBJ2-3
CSAPTGTLAGDTQYF
TGCAGTGCCCCAACTGGGACCCTCGCCGGGGATACGCAGTATTTT
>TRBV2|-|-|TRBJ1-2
CASSESVRPNF
TGTGCCAGCAGTGAAAGTGTCAGGCCGAACTTC
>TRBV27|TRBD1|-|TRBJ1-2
CASSLSRQGGYGYTF
TGTGCCAGCAGTTTATCGCGGCAGGGGGGCTATGGCTACACCTTC
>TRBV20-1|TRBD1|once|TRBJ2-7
CSARRQGIGYEQYF
TGCAGTGCTCGTAGACAGGGCATAGGCTACGAGCAGTACTTC
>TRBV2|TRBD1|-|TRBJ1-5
CASSPGQGMVQPQHF
TGTGCCAGCAGTCCGGGACAGGGAATGGTTCAGCCCCAGCATTTT
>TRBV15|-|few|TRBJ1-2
CATSRGLNYGYTF
TGTGCCACCAGCAGAGGACTGAACTATGGCTACACCTTC
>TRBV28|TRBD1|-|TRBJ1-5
CASKQGALNQPQHF
TGTGCCAGCAAACAGGGGGCTCTCAATCAGCCCCAGCATTTT
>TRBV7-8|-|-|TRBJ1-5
CASRNKGDYSNQPQHF
TGTGCCAGCAGGAACAAGGGGGATTATAGCAATCAGCCCCAGCATTTT
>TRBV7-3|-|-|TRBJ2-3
CASSFSGSADTQYF
TGTGCCAGCAGCTTTTCGGGAAGCGCAGATACGCAGTATTTT
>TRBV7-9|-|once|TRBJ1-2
CASSPQGPVLGYTF
TGTGCCAGCAGCCCACAGGGCCCCGTGCTGGGCTACACCTTC
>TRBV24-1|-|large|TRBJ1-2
CATSDPRQVVGYTF
TGTGCCACCAGTGACCCTAGACAGGTCGTTGGCTACACCTTC
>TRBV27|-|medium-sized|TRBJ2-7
CASSLDGVMTASYEQYF
TGTGCCAGCAGTTTGGACGGGGTGATGACCGCTTCCTACGAGCAGTACTTC
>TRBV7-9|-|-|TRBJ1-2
CASSLGLSPHGYTF
TGTGCCAGCAGCTTAGGCCTCAGCCCCCATGGCTACACCTTC
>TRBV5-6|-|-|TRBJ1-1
CASSLWATEAFF
TGTGCCAGCAGCTTATGGGCAACTGAAGCTTTCTTT
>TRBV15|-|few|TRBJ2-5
CATSTGHPQYF
TGTGCCACCAGCACGGGACATCCCCAGTACTTC
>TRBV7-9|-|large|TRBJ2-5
CASSYDPGAQETQYF
TGTGCCAGTTCATACGACCCCGGGGCCCAAGAGACCCAGTACTTC
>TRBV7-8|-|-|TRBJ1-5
CASSSGAGPQHF
TGTGCCAGCAGCTCGGGGGCGGGGCCCCAGCATTTT
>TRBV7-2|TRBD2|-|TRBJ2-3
CASSLVSGGEKYTQYF
TGTGCCAGCAGCTTAGTGTCGGGGGGGGAAAAGTATACGCAGTATTTT
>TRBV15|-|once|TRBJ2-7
CATRAYGADYEQYF
TGTGCCACCCGAGCCTACGGGGCCGACTACGAGCAGTACTTC
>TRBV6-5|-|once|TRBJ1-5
CASSYSGFQPQHF
TGTGCCAGCAGTTACTCGGGGTTTCAGCCCCAGCATTTT
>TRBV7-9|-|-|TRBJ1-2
CASSPQDSYTF
TGTGCCAGCAGCCCACAGGATAGCTACACCTTC
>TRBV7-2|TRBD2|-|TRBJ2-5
CASTGGGGVKETQYF
TGTGCCAGCACTGGGGGTGGGGGGGTTAAAGAGACCCAGTACTTC
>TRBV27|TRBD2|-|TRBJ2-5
CASSPFTGLAGNKETQYF
TGTGCCAGCAGCCCCTTTACCGGACTAGCGGGGAATAAAGAGACCCAGTACTTC
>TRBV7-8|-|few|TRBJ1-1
CASSLRGAGDNTEAFF
TGTGCCAGCAGCTTAAGGGGGGCAGGTGATAACACTGAAGCTTTCTTT
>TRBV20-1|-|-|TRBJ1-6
CSADSGRLYNSPLHF
TGCAGTGCCGACTCGGGCCGGTTATATAATTCACCCCTCCACTTT
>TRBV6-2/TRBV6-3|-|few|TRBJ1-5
CASTYGPAFNQPQHF
TGTGCCAGCACTTACGGGCCAGCCTTCAATCAGCCCCAGCATTTT
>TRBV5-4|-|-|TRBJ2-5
CASSLVATRTQYF
TGTGCCAGCAGCTTGGTGGCTACCCGGACCCAGTACTTC
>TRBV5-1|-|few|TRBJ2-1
CASSLGTPGVDEQFF
TGCGCCAGCAGCTTGGGGACCCCCGGAGTCGATGAGCAGTTCTTC
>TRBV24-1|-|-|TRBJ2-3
CATRSGGDRTDTQYF
TGTGCCACCAGATCGGGCGGGGATCGCACAGATACGCAGTATTTT
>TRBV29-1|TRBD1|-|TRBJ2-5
CSVGQGASQETQYF
TGCAGCGTCGGGCAGGGGGCCTCCCAAGAGACCCAGTACTTC
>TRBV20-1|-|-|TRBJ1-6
CSASDRRGYNSPLHF
TGCAGTGCTTCGGACCGCCGGGGCTATAATTCACCCCTCCACTTT
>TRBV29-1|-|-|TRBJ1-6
CSAASSYNSPLHF
TGCAGCGCCGCTAGCTCCTATAATTCACCCCTCCACTTT
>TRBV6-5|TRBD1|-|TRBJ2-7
CASSSPRDSFTYEQYF
TGTGCCAGCAGTTCCCCCCGGGACAGCTTCACCTACGAGCAGTACTTC
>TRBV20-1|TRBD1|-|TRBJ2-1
CSADKPGTGTNEQFF
TGCAGTGCTGACAAACCCGGGACAGGGACAAATGAGCAGTTCTTC
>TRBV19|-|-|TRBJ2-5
CASSIGTTQETQYF
TGTGCCAGTAGTATAGGGACAACGCAAGAGACCCAGTACTTC
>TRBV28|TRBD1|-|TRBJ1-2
CASSLRTGFGGYTF
TGTGCCAGCAGTCTCCGGACAGGGTTCGGTGGCTACACCTTC